These 2 T cell receptor beta chains were sequenced from one sample in a study of identifying expanded T cells in peripheral blood. Only in-frame clones appear in the TCRdb table, and some are missing; sequencing was by immunoSEQ multiplex PCR. The data contain roughly 96,000 clones, approximately 86% of them singletons. The material sequenced was blood. Source of these receptors: a person aged 18 to 70 in good health.

This rearrangement joins TRBV7-9 to TRBJ1-1; possible D gene TRBD1, 6 bases. The V end was cut by 4 bases, the J end by 5 bases, with 11 bases between. Germline CDR1 SEHNR, CDR2 FQNEAQ (reference sequence). This CDR3 comprises 13 residues. The CDR3 loop reads CASSSKGGTEAFF. CDR3 in DNA: TGTGCCAGCAGCTCTAAGGGGGGGACTGAAGCTTTCTTT.

This clone was seen more than once but under ten times. The V gene is TRBV5-4, the J gene TRBJ1-2, with TRBD1 matching over 8 bases. V was pared by 4 bases and J by 0 bases, with 8 bases of the junction left unmatched. This CDR3 comprises 16 residues. In germline, CDR1 is SGHNT, CDR2 YYREEE (reference sequence). CDR3 in amino acids: CASSAKQTGANYGYTF. In DNA, the CDR3 is TGTGCCAGCAGCGCAAAACAGACAGGGGCTAACTATGGCTACACCTTC.